A single sample is the source of the 17 T cell receptor beta chains below, sequenced in a study of blood T cell repertoires in COVID-19 (TCRdb year 2020). Library preparation used the immunoSEQ multiplex PCR assay. As stored in TCRdb, this immuneACCESS dataset retains in-frame rearrangements with V and J assigned. A fraction of the clones does not appear; measured against another copy, unresolved V genes explain less than half of the discrepancy, and the remainder lacks a known reason. Within this sample are some 330,000 clones, with 86% of them counted one time only. The ten largest clonotypes hold about 4.1% of the sample. Sample: PBMCs or T cells enriched from blood (not recorded which). Receptor source: a man aged 30 to 39 who had recovered from COVID-19.

The J gene is TRBJ1-5, the V gene TRBV5-6; TRBD1 agrees at 10 bases. This CDR3 region has 16 residues. Per germline, CDR1 SGHDT and CDR2 YYEEEE. V lost 5 bases, J lost 6 bases, and 11 bases stayed unmatched. DNA of the CDR3: TGTGCCAGCAGTCACGACAGGGGGCGTTCCGGTCAGCCCCAGCATTTT. Amino acids: CASSHDRGRSGQPQHF.

A remark on this clone: This specimen includes other DNA sequences encoding the same CDR3. This chain joins TRBV5-1 and TRBJ2-7, with D perhaps TRBD2 (6 bases). CDR1 is SGHRS and CDR2 is YFSETQ in the germline V gene. The CDR3 consists of 14 residues. The V end was cut by 4 bases, the J end by 2 bases, with 13 bases between. The CDR3 spells CASSLGPGAYEQYF. The CDR3 region has the DNA TGCGCCAGCAGCCTAGGACCGGGAGCCTACGAGCAGTACTTC.

This sequence joins TRBV15 and TRBJ2-6; the D is unclear. The CDR3 is made up of 16 amino acids. The V gene lost 1 base and the J gene lost 1 base, with 8 bases spanning the gap. CDR1 and CDR2 from the germline V gene are LNHNV and YYDKDF (reference sequence). The CDR3 sequence: CATSRARNSGANVLTF. The CDR3 region has the DNA TGTGCCACCAGCAGAGCGCGGAATTCTGGGGCCAACGTCCTGACTTTC.

The chain links TRBV7-9 to TRBJ2-7, with D hard to call. Germline-derived CDR1 and CDR2 are SEHNR and FQNEAQ (reference sequence). With 2 bases removed from V and 3 bases from J, the gap between germline ends came to 5 bases. The CDR3 length is 12 residues. CDR3 nucleotide sequence: TGTGCCAGCAGCTTAACAGTCTACGAGCAGTACTTC. Its translation: CASSLTVYEQYF. Full variable domain (missing parts from reference TRBV7-9 and TRBJ2-7): DTGVSQNPRHKITKRGQNVTFRCDPISEHNRLYWYRQTLGQGPEFLTYFQNEAQLEKSRLLSDRFSAERPKGSFSTLEIQRTEQGDSAMYLCASSLTVYEQYFGPGTRLTVT.

The rearrangement links TRBV29-1 to TRBJ2-1, with D tentatively TRBD2 (6 bases). Germline V gives CDR1 SQVTM, CDR2 ANQGSEA. This CDR3 region has 12 residues. The CDR3 DNA reads TGCAGTGGACCGCGGGGTGATGGTGAGCAGTTCTTC. This translates into CSGPRGDGEQFF.

The chain recombines TRBV11-2 with TRBJ2-1; 8 nucleotides agree with TRBD1. Per germline, CDR1 SGHAT and CDR2 FQNNGV. The trim removed 5 bases at V and 6 bases at J, leaving 12 bases unmatched. This CDR3 is built from 16 residues. The CDR3 here is CASSPTGQALSNEQFF. The DNA of the CDR3 is TGTGCCAGCAGCCCGACGGGACAGGCGTTATCCAATGAGCAGTTCTTC.

This clone was observed a few times. This chain joins TRBV19 and TRBJ2-1, with TRBD1 matching over 9 bases. The CDR3 consists of 13 residues. V gave up 4 bases and J gave up 9 bases; unmatched junction bases: 4. CDR1 is LNHDA, CDR2 SQIVND, per germline (reference sequence). Here the CDR3 reads CASSTGTGSEQFF. CDR3 coding DNA: TGTGCCAGTAGTACCGGGACAGGGAGTGAGCAGTTCTTC.

This chain links TRBV5-4 with TRBJ1-2, with D possibly TRBD1 on 6 matching bases. This CDR3 has 13 residues. In germline, CDR1 is SGHNT, CDR2 YYREEE (reference sequence). The germline V and J ends were trimmed by 4 bases and 7 bases, with 14 bases remaining between them. As DNA, the CDR3 is TGTGCCAGCAGCCGGACAGCCTCGGGTGGCTACACCTTC. As protein: CASSRTASGGYTF.

This clone was recorded only once. This rearrangement joins TRBV11-2 to TRBJ1-2; D is undetermined. The CDR3 has 12 residues. Germline V gives CDR1 SGHAT, CDR2 FQNNGV. V lost 3 bases, J lost 6 bases, and 8 bases lay in between. CDR3 sequence (DNA): TGTGCCAGCAGCTTGCGTCAGGATGGCTACACCTTC. Translation gives CASSLRQDGYTF.

The chain employs TRBV11-2 and TRBJ2-5; TRBD2 aligns across 9 bases. V lost 4 bases to trimming and J lost 5 bases; unmatched junction nucleotides: 8. Germline values: CDR1 SGHAT, CDR2 FQNNGV. This CDR3 has 15 residues. CDR3 residues: CASSSPAGGYETQYF. CDR3 in DNA: TGTGCCAGCAGCTCCCCCGCGGGAGGGTATGAGACCCAGTACTTC. Full variable domain (remainder filled in from reference TRBV11-2 and TRBJ2-5): EAGVAQSPRYKIIEKRQSVAFWCNPISGHATLYWYQQILGQGPKLLIQFQNNGVVDDSQLPKDRFSAERLKGVDSTLKIQPAKLEDSAVYLCASSSPAGGYETQYFGPGTRLLVL.

J is TRBJ1-3 and V is TRBV4-1, with 7 bases that match TRBD1. CDR1 and CDR2 from the germline V gene are MGHRA and YSYEKL. This CDR3 contains 16 residues. Unmatched junction bases numbered 10, after V lost 2 bases and J lost 6 bases. CDR3 loop: CASSQPGKDRQNTIYF. The CDR3 nucleotides are TGCGCCAGCAGCCAACCTGGGAAGGACAGGCAAAACACCATATATTTT.

The chain links TRBV7-6 to TRBJ2-7; TRBD2 might be the D (6 bases). The V gene's germline CDR1 is SGHVS and CDR2 FNYEAQ. Trimming removed 1 base from V and 4 bases from J, with 14 bases in between. The CDR3 length is 15 residues. The CDR3 protein is CASSLVAEGRYEQYF. Written as DNA, the CDR3 is TGTGCCAGCAGCTTAGTTGCGGAGGGGAGGTACGAGCAGTACTTC.

CDR3 residues: CASSLSGAMANIQYF. For the CDR3, the DNA is TGTGCCAGCAGTTTATCGGGGGCCATGGCAAACATTCAGTACTTC. V is TRBV27 and J is TRBJ2-4; weak D call: TRBD1 (6 bases). V lost 0 bases and J 6 bases, leaving 12 bases between the germline ends. Per germline, CDR1 MNHEY and CDR2 SMNVEV (reference sequence). The CDR3 totals 15 residues.

Remarks on this clone: The same CDR3 is also encoded by other DNA sequences in this sample. The genes are TRBV28 and TRBJ1-2; the D gene is possibly TRBD1 (6 bases). The V end lost 6 bases, the J end lost 4 bases, and 12 bases lay between the germline ends. Germline loops: CDR1 MDHEN, CDR2 SYDVKM. The CDR3 runs 13 residues. CDR3 protein: CASSQTGIYGYTF. CDR3 DNA sequence: TGTGCCAGCAGCCAAACAGGGATCTATGGCTACACCTTC.

The chain links TRBV18 to TRBJ1-2, with TRBD1 matching 9 bases. V shed 6 bases and J 3 bases; nucleotides not matched to a gene: 8. Germline CDR1 reads KGHSH; CDR2 reads LQKENI. The CDR3 runs to 15 residues. DNA of the CDR3: TGTGCCAGCTCCCCGGGACAGGGAGTCTACTATGGCTACACCTTC. Translating it yields CASSPGQGVYYGYTF.

This chain links TRBV29-1 with TRBJ2-5; D unclear. V was trimmed by 4 bases and J by 5 bases, leaving 5 bases between them. Germline CDR1 reads SQVTM; CDR2 reads ANQGSEA. This CDR3 comprises 10 residues. The CDR3 DNA sequence: TGCAGCGTTGTATCGGAGACCCAGTACTTC. It codes for CSVVSETQYF.

V and J are TRBV5-6 and TRBJ2-7, with 7 positions matching TRBD1. The CDR3 has 14 residues. CDR1 and CDR2 from the germline V gene are SGHDT and YYEEEE. J lost 2 bases, V lost 4 bases, and 6 bases had no gene match. In DNA form, the CDR3 reads TGTGCCAGCAGCCAAGGGGGCGTCCCCTACGAGCAGTACTTC. Translated: CASSQGGVPYEQYF.